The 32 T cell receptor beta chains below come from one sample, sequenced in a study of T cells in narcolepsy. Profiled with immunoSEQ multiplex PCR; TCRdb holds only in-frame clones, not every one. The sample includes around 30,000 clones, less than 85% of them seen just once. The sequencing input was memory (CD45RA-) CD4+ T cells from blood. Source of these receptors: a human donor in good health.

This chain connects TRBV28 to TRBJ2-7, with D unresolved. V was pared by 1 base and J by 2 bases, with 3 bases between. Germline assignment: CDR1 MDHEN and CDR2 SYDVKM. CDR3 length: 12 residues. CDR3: CASSLYTYEQYF. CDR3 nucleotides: TGTGCCAGCAGTTTATACACCTACGAGCAGTACTTC.

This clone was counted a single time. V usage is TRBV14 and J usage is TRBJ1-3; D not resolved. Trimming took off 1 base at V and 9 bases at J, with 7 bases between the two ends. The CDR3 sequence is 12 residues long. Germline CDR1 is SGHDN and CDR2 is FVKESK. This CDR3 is CASSQGRTTIYF. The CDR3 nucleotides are TGTGCCAGCAGCCAAGGTCGGACCACCATATATTTT.

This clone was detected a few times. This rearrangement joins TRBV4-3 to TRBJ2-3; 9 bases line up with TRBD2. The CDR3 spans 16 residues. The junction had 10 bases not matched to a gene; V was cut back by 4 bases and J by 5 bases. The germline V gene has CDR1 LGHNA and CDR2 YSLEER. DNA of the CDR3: TGCGCCAGCAGCCTCCTTAGCGGGGGCCGGGGAGATACGCAGTATTTT. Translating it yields CASSLLSGGRGDTQYF.

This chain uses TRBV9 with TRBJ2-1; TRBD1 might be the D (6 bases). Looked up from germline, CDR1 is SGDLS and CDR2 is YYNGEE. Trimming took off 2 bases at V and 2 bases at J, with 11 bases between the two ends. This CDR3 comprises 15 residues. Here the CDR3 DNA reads TGTGCCAGCAGCGTCCAGGGGCGACCCTACAATGAGCAGTTCTTC. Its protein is CASSVQGRPYNEQFF.

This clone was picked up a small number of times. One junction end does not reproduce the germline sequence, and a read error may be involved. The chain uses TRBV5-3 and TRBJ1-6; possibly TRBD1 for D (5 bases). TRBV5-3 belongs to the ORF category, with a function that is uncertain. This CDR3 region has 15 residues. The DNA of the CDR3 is TGCGCCAGCAGCCTAAATTCCGCAGGGAATTCACCCCTCCACTTT. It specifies CASSLNSAGNSPLHF.

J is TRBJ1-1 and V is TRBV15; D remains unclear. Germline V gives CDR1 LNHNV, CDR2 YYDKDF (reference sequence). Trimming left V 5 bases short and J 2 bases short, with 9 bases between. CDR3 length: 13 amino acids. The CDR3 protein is CATSLDINTEAFF. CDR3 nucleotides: TGTGCCACCAGCCTAGACATAAACACTGAAGCTTTCTTT.

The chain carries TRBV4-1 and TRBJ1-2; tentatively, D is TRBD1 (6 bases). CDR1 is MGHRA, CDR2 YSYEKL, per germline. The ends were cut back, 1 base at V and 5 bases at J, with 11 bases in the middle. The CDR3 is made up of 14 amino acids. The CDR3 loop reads CASSQVVRGYGYTF. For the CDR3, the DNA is TGCGCCAGCAGCCAAGTCGTCAGGGGTTATGGCTACACCTTC.

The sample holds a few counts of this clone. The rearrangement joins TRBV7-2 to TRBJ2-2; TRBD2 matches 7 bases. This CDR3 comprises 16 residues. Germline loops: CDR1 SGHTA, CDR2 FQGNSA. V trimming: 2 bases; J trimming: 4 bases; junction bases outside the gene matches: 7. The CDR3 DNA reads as TGTGCCAGCAGCTTAACTAGCGTAGACGTCACCGGGGAGCTGTTTTTT. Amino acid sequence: CASSLTSVDVTGELFF.

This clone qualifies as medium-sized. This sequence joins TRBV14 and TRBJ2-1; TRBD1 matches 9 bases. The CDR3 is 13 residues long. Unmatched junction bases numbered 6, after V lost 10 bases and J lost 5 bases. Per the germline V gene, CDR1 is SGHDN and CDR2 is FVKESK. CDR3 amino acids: CATSGQGDNEQFF. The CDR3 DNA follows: TGTGCCACCTCGGGACAGGGTGACAATGAGCAGTTCTTC.

The CDR3 nucleotides read TGTGCCAGCAGCTTAGTTTCGGGGGGTGAATACTACGAGCAGTACTTC. It encodes CASSLVSGGEYYEQYF. The genes are TRBV7-2 and TRBJ2-5; 7 bases match TRBD2. The better agreement between TRBJ2-7 and the DNA end casts doubt on the J call. The CDR3 has 16 residues. Germline V gene sequence: CDR1 SGHTA, CDR2 FQGNSA.

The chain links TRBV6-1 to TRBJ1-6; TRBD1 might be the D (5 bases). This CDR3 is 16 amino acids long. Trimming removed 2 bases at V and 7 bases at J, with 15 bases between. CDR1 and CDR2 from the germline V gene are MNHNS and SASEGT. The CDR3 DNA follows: TGTGCCAGCAGTGAAAACTTAGGGACTGTCAATTCACCCCTCCACTTT. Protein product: CASSENLGTVNSPLHF.

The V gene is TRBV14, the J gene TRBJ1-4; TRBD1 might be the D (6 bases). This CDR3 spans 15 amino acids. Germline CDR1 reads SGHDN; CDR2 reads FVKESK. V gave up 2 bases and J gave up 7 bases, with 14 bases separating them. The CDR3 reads CASSQSRGLGEKLFF. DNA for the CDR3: TGTGCCAGCAGCCAAAGCAGGGGCTTAGGTGAAAAACTGTTTTTT.

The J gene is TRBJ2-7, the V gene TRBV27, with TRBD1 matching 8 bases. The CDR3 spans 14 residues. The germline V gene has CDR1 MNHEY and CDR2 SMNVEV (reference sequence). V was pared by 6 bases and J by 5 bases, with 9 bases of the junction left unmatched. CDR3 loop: CASSRRDRLNEQYF. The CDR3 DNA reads TGTGCCAGCAGCCGTCGGGACAGGCTGAACGAGCAGTACTTC.

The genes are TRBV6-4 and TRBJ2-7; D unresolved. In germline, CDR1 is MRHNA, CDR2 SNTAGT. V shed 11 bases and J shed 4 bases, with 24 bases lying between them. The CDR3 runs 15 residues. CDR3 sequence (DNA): TGTGCCGGCTCTGTTTGGCTCCCCCCCCTTTACGAGCAGTACTTC. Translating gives CAGSVWLPPLYEQYF.

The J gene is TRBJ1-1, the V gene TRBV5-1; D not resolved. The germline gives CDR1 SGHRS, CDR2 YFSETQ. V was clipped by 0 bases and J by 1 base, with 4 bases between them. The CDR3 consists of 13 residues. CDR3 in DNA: TGCGCCAGCAGCTTGGAGGAGAACACTGAAGCTTTCTTT. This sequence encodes CASSLEENTEAFF.

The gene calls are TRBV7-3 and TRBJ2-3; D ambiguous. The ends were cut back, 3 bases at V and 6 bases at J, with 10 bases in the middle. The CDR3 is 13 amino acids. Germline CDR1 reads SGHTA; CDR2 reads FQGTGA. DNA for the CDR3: TGTGCCAGCAGCTTTGGAGCTGTGGATACGCAGTATTTT. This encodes CASSFGAVDTQYF.

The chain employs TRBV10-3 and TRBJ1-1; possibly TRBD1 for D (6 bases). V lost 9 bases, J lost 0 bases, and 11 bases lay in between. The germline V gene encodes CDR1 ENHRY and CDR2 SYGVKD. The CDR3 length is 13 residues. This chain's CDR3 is CAIKDSVNTEAFF. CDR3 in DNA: TGTGCCATAAAGGACAGTGTGAACACTGAAGCTTTCTTT.

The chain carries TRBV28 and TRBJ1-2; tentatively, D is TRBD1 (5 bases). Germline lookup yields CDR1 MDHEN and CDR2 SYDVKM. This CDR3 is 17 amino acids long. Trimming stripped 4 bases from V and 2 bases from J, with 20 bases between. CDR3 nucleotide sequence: TGTGCCAGCAGTTCCCCCGTAGCAGGGTGGACAAACTATGGCTACACCTTC. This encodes CASSSPVAGWTNYGYTF.

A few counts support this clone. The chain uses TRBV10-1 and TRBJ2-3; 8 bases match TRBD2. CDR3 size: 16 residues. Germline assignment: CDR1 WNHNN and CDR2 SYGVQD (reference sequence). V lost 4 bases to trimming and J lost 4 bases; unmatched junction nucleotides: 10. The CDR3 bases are TGCGCCAGCAGTGGGACCCGGACTAGCAGCCCAGATACGCAGTATTTT. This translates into CASSGTRTSSPDTQYF.

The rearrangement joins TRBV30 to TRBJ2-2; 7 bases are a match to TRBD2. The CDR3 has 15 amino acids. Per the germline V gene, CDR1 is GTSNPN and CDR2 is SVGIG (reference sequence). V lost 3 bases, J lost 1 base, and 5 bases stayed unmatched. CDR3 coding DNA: TGTGCCTGGAGCCGGGACTACCAGAACACCGGGGAGCTGTTTTTT. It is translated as CAWSRDYQNTGELFF.

CDR3 region: CASSQEYGGPNYGYTF. The CDR3 nucleotides read TGCGCCAGCAGCCAAGAGTATGGGGGGCCAAACTATGGCTACACCTTC. V is TRBV4-1 and J is TRBJ1-2, with D possibly matching TRBD1 (6 bases). With 0 bases removed from V and 2 bases from J, the gap between germline ends came to 13 bases. This CDR3 contains 16 residues. The germline V gene has CDR1 MGHRA and CDR2 YSYEKL.

CDR3 nucleotides: TGTGCCAGCAGCCCTCTGAACACCGGGGAGCTGTTTTTT. Its translation is CASSPLNTGELFF. The V gene is TRBV7-8, the J gene TRBJ2-2; the D is unclear. In germline, CDR1 is SGHVS, CDR2 FQNEAQ. V lost 5 bases and J lost 1, with 5 bases in between. This CDR3 region has 13 residues.

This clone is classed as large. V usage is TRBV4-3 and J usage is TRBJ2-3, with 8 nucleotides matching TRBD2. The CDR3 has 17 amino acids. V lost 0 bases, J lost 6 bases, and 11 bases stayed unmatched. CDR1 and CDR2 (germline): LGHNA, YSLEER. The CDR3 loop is CASSQDASGRGSDTQYF. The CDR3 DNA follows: TGCGCCAGCAGCCAAGATGCTAGCGGGCGGGGAAGCGATACGCAGTATTTT.

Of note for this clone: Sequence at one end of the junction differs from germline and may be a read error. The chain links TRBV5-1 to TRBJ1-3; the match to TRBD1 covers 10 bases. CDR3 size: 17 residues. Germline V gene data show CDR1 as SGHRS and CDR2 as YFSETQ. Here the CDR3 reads CASSYGTGASSGDTIYF. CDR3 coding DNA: TGCGCCAGCAGCTACGGGACAGGGGCCTCCTCTGGAGACACCATATATTTT.

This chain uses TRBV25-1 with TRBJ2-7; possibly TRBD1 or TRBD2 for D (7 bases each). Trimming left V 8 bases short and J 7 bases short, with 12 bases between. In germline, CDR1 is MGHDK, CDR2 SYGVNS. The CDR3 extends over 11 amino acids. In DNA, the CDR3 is TGTGCCAGCTACCAGGGGGGGGAGCAGTACTTC. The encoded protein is CASYQGGEQYF.

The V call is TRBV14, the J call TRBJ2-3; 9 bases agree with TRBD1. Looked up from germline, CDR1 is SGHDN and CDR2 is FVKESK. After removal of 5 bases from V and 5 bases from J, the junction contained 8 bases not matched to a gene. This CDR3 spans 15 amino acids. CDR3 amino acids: CASSTRQGGKDTQYF. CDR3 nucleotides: TGTGCCAGCAGCACACGACAGGGGGGCAAAGATACGCAGTATTTT.

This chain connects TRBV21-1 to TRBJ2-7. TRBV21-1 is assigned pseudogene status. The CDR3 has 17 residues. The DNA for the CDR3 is TGTGCCAGCAGCGAACCCACCGGCCAACCCTCCCCGGCCGAGCAGTACTTC. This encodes CASSEPTGQPSPAEQYF.

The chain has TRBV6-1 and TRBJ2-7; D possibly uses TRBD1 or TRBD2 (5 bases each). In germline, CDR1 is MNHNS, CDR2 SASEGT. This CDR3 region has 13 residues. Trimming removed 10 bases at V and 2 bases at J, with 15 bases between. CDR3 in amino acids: CAITRWGTYEQYF. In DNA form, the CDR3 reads TGTGCCATCACGCGCTGGGGGACCTACGAGCAGTACTTC.

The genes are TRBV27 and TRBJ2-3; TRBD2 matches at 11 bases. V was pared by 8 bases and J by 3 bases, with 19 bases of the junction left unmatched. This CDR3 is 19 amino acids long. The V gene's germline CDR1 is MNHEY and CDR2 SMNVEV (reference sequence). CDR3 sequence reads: CASHPGLAGGRGGTDTQYF. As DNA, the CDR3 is TGTGCCAGCCACCCAGGGCTAGCGGGGGGCCGTGGGGGGACAGATACGCAGTATTTT.

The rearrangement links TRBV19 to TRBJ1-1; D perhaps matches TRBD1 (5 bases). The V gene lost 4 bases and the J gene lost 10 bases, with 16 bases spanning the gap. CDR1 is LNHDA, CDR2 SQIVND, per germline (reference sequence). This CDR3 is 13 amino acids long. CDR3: CASSKNRDLPAFF. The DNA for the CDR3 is TGTGCCAGTAGTAAAAACCGGGACCTCCCAGCTTTCTTT.

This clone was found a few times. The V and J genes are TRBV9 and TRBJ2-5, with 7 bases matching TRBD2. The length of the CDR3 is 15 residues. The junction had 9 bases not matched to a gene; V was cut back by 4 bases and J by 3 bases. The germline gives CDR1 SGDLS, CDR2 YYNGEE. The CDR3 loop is CASSMGPSGEETQYF. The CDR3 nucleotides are TGTGCCAGCAGCATGGGACCGAGCGGGGAAGAGACCCAGTACTTC.

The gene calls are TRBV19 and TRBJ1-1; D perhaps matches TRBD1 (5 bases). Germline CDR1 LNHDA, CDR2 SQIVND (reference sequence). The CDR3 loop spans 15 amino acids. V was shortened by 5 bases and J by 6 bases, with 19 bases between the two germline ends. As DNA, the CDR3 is TGTGCCAGTAGTTCAGGGACGACCCAAGTGGCTGAAGCTTTCTTT. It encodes CASSSGTTQVAEAFF.